This TCR beta chain is drawn from a study of yellow fever vaccine responses in identical twins. The study, taken as a whole, reports: Reports say the vaccine T cell response in twins looked partly convergent and partly personalized.

TCRdb redid the calling of the RT-PCR reads with MiXCR, one entry per CDR3 protein. The sample shows about 23,000 distinct CDR3 sequences, roughly 73% of them seen only once. On this clonotype: Its target is unknown.

Germline CDR1 and CDR2: DFQATT and SNEGSKA (reference sequence). V dropped 7 bases and J dropped 4; count of bases not matched to a gene: 4. This CDR3 contains 12 residues. The sequenced sample was T cells from blood (PBMCs), unsorted or a sorted subset (not recorded which), obtained before or after yellow fever vaccination (not recorded which). This rearrangement joins TRBV20-1 to TRBJ2-3, with 8 bases matching TRBD2. This TCR derives from a young woman who received the yellow fever vaccine. Here the CDR3 DNA reads TGCAGTGTTCGGGGGGGCGCAGATACGCAGTATTTT. It encodes CSVRGGADTQYF.